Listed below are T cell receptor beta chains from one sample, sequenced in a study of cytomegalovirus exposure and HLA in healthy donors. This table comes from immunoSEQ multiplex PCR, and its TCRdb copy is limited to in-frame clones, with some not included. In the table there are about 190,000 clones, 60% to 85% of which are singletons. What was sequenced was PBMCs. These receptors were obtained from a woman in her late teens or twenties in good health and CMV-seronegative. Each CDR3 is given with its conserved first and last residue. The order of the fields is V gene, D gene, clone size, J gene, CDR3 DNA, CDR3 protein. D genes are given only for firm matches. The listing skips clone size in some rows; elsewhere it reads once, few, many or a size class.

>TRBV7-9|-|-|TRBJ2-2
TGTGCCAGCAGCTTTCACCCCCTGAGGGAAGTCGGGAACGGGGAGCTGTTTTTT
CASSFHPLREVGNGELFF
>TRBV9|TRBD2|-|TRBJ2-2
TGTGCCAGCAGCGTAAACCCCACCGGGACTAGCGGGAGTGTGGTGGGCGGGGAGCTGTTTTTT
CASSVNPTGTSGSVVGGELFF
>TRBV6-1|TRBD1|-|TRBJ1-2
TGTGCCAGCAGTGAGCGACAGGGGACCAACTATGGCTACACCTTC
CASSERQGTNYGYTF
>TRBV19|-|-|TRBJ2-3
TGTGCCAGCAGACCGGGACATAGCACAGATACGCAGTATTTT
CASRPGHSTDTQYF
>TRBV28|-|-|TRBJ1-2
TGTGCCAGCAGTTTCCAAGGACAGAGCAGCTATGGCTACACCTTC
CASSFQGQSSYGYTF
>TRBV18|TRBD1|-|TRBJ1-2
TGTGCCAGCTCACTGTGGACAGGAACCCACTATGGCTACACCTTC
CASSLWTGTHYGYTF
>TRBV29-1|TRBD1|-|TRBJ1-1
TGCAGCGTTCCAGGGGGCACTGAAGCTTTCTTT
CSVPGGTEAFF
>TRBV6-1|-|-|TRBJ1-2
TGTGCCAGCAGTGAAGGCGGAACAGGAGACTATGGCTACACCTTC
CASSEGGTGDYGYTF
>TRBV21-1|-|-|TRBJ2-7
TGTGCCAGGCCCGTGAGCGAGCAGTACTTC
CARPVSEQYF
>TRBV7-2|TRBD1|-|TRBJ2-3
TGTGCCAGCAACAGGGGGCGGACAGATACGCAGTATTTT
CASNRGRTDTQYF
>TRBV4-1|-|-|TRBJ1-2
TGCGCCAGCAGCCTTCCGGGGAGCCAGACTAACTATGGCTACACCTTC
CASSLPGSQTNYGYTF
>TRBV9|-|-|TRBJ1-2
TGTGCCAGCAGCCCTAGGGACTCAGGTATCTATGGCTACACCTTC
CASSPRDSGIYGYTF
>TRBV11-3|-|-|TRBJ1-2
TGTGCCAGCAGCTTAGGGACAATCAATAATGGCTACACCTTC
CASSLGTINNGYTF
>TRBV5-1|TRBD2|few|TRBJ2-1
TGCGCCAGCAGCGCGACGGGACTAGCGGGGGGGCAGGCCTACAATGAGCAGTTCTTC
CASSATGLAGGQAYNEQFF
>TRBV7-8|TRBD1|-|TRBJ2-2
TGTGCCAGCAGCCAAGGGGCAGGGGGCAACACCGGGGAGCTGTTTTTT
CASSQGAGGNTGELFF
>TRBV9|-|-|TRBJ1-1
TGTGCCAGCAGCGTAGATGGGCGTGAAGCTTTCTTT
CASSVDGREAFF
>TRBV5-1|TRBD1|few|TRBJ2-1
TGCGCCAGCAGCTTGGGACAGGGTAGAGTTGGGGATTACAATGAGCAGTTCTTC
CASSLGQGRVGDYNEQFF
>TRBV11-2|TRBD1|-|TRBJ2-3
TGTGCCAGCAGCACGCCGATAGAGGAAGGACAGGGAACAGATACGCAGTATTTT
CASSTPIEEGQGTDTQYF
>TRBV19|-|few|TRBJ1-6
TGTGCCAGTACTCGGGGGTCCTCGGGGTCACCCCTCCACTTT
CASTRGSSGSPLHF
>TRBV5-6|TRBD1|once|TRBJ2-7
TGTGCCAGCAGCTATACAGGGGGCCCTTCCTACGAGCAGTACTTC
CASSYTGGPSYEQYF
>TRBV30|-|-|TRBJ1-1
TGTGCCTGGAGTGTCCTCCCGACTGAAGCTTTCTTT
CAWSVLPTEAFF
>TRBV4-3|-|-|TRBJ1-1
TGCGCCAGCAGCCAAGTGGGGGGGCACACTGAAGCTTTCTTT
CASSQVGGHTEAFF
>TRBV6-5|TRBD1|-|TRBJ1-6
TGTGCCAGCAGCGAAATCCCGACAGGGGATTCACCCCTCCACTTT
CASSEIPTGDSPLHF
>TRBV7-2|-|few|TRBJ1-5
TGTGCCAGCAGCTTAGGTGCCAGCCGACTGAATCAGCCCCAGCATTTT
CASSLGASRLNQPQHF
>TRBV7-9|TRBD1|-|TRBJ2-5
TGTGCCAGCGCGGACAGGGGTAAAGAGACCCAGTACTTC
CASADRGKETQYF
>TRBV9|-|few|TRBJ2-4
TGTGCCAGCAGCGAGCAGGATCTGGGAGCCAAAAACATTCAGTACTTC
CASSEQDLGAKNIQYF
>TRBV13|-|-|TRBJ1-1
TGTGCCAGCAGCACCGACAGGAACACTGAAGCTTTCTTT
CASSTDRNTEAFF
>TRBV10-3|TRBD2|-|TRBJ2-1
TGTGCCATCAGGGGGACTAGCGGGAGGCAACAGTACAATGAGCAGTTCTTC
CAIRGTSGRQQYNEQFF
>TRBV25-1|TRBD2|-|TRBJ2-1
TGTGCCAGCAGGGGGGGACTAGCGGGAGGTGTTGAGCAGTTCTTC
CASRGGLAGGVEQFF
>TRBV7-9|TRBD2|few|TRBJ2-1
TGTGCCAGCAGCCCCAAGGGGACTAGCCCACCCAATGAGCAGTTCTTC
CASSPKGTSPPNEQFF
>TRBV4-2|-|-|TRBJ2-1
TGTGCCAGCAGCCAAGATATTGGCGGCACGTACAATGAGCAGTTCTTC
CASSQDIGGTYNEQFF
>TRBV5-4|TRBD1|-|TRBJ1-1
TGTGCCAGCAGCAAGGGACAGGGGGCGATCACTGAAGCTTTCTTT
CASSKGQGAITEAFF
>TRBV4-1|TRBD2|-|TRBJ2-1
TGCGCCAGCAGCCAAAAGGGCAGCGGGGGAAACTACAATGAGCAGTTCTTC
CASSQKGSGGNYNEQFF
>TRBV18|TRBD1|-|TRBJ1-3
TGTGCCAGCTCACCGCGACAGGGGGAAATTAACACCATATATTTT
CASSPRQGEINTIYF
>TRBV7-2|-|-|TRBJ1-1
TGTGCCAGCAGCTTAGGTGTCAGGGTGAACACTGAAGCTTTCTTT
CASSLGVRVNTEAFF
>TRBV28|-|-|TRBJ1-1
TGTGCCAGCAGTTTAACAGGGAAGAACACTGAAGCTTTCTTT
CASSLTGKNTEAFF
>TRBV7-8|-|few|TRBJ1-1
TGTGCCAGCAGCGAAAACTCTCGGGGGGCTTTCTTT
CASSENSRGAFF
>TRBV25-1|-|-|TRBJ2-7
TGTGCCAGCAGTGGTCCGGCGGGGTCCTACGAGCAGTACTTC
CASSGPAGSYEQYF
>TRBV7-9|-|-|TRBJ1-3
TGTGCCAGCAGCTTACTGGGCCAAGGGAGTTACTCTGGAAACACCATATATTTT
CASSLLGQGSYSGNTIYF
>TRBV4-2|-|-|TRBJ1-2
TGTGCCAGCAGCCAGGAATCGTGGGGCCAGGATGGCTACACCTTC
CASSQESWGQDGYTF
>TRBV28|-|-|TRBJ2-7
TGTGCCAGCAGTTTGACTAGGAGGCACGAGCAGTACTTC
CASSLTRRHEQYF
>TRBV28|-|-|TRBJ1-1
TGTGCCAGCAGTTTTCAGGGCACTGAAGCTTTCTTT
CASSFQGTEAFF
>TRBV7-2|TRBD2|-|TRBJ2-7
TGTGCCAGCAGCCCGATACTAGCGGGCCCTCAATCCTACGAGCAGTACTTC
CASSPILAGPQSYEQYF
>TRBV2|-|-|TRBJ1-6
TGTGCCAGCAGAAGTGGTCAGGGGTATAATTCACCCCTCCACTTT
CASRSGQGYNSPLHF
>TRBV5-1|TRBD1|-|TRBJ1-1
TGCGCCAGCAGCCTAACCAGGGGGGAAGGTGTGAACACTGAAGCTTTCTTT
CASSLTRGEGVNTEAFF
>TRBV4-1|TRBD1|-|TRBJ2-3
TGCGCCAGCCATGGGACAGGCCACGATACGCAGTATTTT
CASHGTGHDTQYF